These 17 T cell receptor beta chains originate from one sample sequenced in a study of human T cells and chemical hapten exposure. TCRdb re-called the RACE reads through MiXCR, storing one row per CDR3 protein. The sample lists 90,000 to 110,000 distinct CDR3 sequences; roughly 10% were seen once. Time point noted: patch test 2, 6 weeks after DPC sensitization. Treatment specified: therapeutic diphenylcyclopropenone sensitization with weekly scalp DPC. Sequencing used whole blood, obtained in connection with sensitization to the hapten diphenylcyclopropenone (DPC). These TCRs come from a woman between 40 and 55 years old with alopecia areata. Some clones in this sample may be carry-over from other donors' samples.

This clonotype was detected a few times. This rearrangement joins TRBV4-1 to TRBJ2-3, with TRBD2 as a possible D gene (7 bases). CDR1 MGHRA and CDR2 YSYEKL come from the germline V gene. V was clipped by 0 bases and J by 6 bases, with 19 bases between them. The CDR3 has 17 amino acids. The CDR3 reads CASSQDRRGGTLDTQYF. In DNA, the CDR3 is TGCGCCAGCAGCCAAGATAGGAGGGGGGGGACCCTGGATACGCAGTATTTT.

This clonotype was seen repeatedly, ten times or more. The rearrangement links TRBV12-3 or TRBV12-4 to TRBJ2-1, with 10 nucleotides matching TRBD2. CDR3 size: 19 residues. V dropped 0 bases and J dropped 8; count of bases not matched to a gene: 16. The CDR3: CASSLAFHGSTSGADEQFF. The CDR3 nucleotides are TGTGCCAGCAGTTTAGCGTTCCATGGTTCAACTAGCGGGGCGGATGAGCAGTTCTTC.

This clonotype was observed many times. The V gene is TRBV6-5, the J gene TRBJ1-5; 9 bases agree with TRBD1. Germline V gives CDR1 MNHEY, CDR2 SVGAGI. This CDR3 has 16 residues. Losses at the gene ends were 2 bases for V and 0 bases for J; bases not matched to a gene: 2. Written as DNA, the CDR3 is TGTGCCAGCAGTTACCCGGGACAGGGTAGCAATCAGCCCCAGCATTTT. The encoded protein is CASSYPGQGSNQPQHF.

This clonotype came up a few times. The chain carries TRBV3-1 and TRBJ2-5; D not certain. CDR1 and CDR2 (germline): LGHDT, YNNKEL (reference sequence). The CDR3 spans 14 residues. V shed 0 bases and J shed 6 bases, with 11 bases lying between them. The CDR3 nucleotides are TGTGCCAGCAGCCAAGATGTCAGTCATAAGACCCAGTACTTC. Encoded protein: CASSQDVSHKTQYF.

The rearrangement links TRBV29-1 to TRBJ1-1; 9 nucleotides align to TRBD1. CDR1 SQVTM and CDR2 ANQGSEA come from the germline V gene. This CDR3 is built from 14 residues. V gave up 5 bases and J gave up 4 bases; unmatched junction bases: 8. The chain's CDR3 is CSVLVTGGGTEAFF. The CDR3 coding sequence is TGCAGCGTTCTCGTGACAGGGGGTGGCACTGAAGCTTTCTTT.

In this sample, this clonotype turned up many times. The rearrangement joins TRBV12-3 or TRBV12-4 to TRBJ1-6, with 9 bases matching TRBD1. The CDR3 loop spans 15 amino acids. J lost 6 bases, V lost 5 bases, and 5 bases had no gene match. The CDR3 here is CASSPPTGGNSPLHF. CDR3 coding DNA: TGTGCCAGCAGTCCCCCGACAGGGGGTAATTCACCCCTCCACTTT.

This clonotype came up many times. This sequence joins TRBV29-1 and TRBJ1-1; 8 bases are shared with TRBD1. After removal of 5 bases from V and 5 bases from J, the junction contained 7 bases not matched to a gene. There are 13 residues in the CDR3. In germline, CDR1 is SQVTM, CDR2 ANQGSEA. In DNA form, the CDR3 reads TGCAGCGTTTCCCGACAGGGGAGGACTGAAGCTTTCTTT. Protein sequence: CSVSRQGRTEAFF.

This clonotype was recorded a few times. The chain is built from TRBV19 and TRBJ2-1; tentatively, D is TRBD1 (6 bases). The CDR3 is 13 amino acids. Per germline, CDR1 LNHDA and CDR2 SQIVND (reference sequence). The V end was cut by 9 bases, the J end by 6 bases, with 15 bases between. The CDR3 loop reads CASTPPRGNEQFF. The DNA for the CDR3 is TGTGCCAGCACACCTCCCAGGGGCAATGAGCAGTTCTTC.

The genes are TRBV11-2 and TRBJ1-6; D gene unclear. CDR1 is SGHAT and CDR2 is FQNNGV in the germline V gene. The CDR3 is 15 residues long. Trimming took off 1 base at V and 9 bases at J, with 13 bases between the two ends. The CDR3 nucleotides are TGTGCCAGCAGCTTAGGTCCTTCACGGGGTTCACCCCTCCACTTT. It is translated as CASSLGPSRGSPLHF.

This clonotype has a count of ten or more. The rearrangement uses TRBV2 and TRBJ2-2; 12 nucleotides agree with TRBD2. Losses at the gene ends were 7 bases for V and 3 bases for J; bases not matched to a gene: 3. The CDR3 totals 15 residues. The germline V gene encodes CDR1 SNHLY and CDR2 FYNNEI. This chain's CDR3 is CASIRTSGDTGELFF. CDR3 bases: TGTGCCAGCATTAGGACTAGCGGGGACACCGGGGAGCTGTTTTTT. The full variable domain, rest sourced from reference TRBV2 and TRBJ2-2, is EPEVTQTPSHQVTQMGQEVILRCVPISNHLYFYWYRQILGQKVEFLVSFYNNEISEKSEIFDDQFSVERPDGSNFTLKIRSTKLEDSAMYFCASIRTSGDTGELFFGEGSRLTVL.

This chain uses TRBV20-1 with TRBJ2-1; D remains unclear. V lost 5 bases, J lost 7 bases, and 9 bases lay in between. Germline V CDR1 and CDR2: DFQATT, SNEGSKA (reference sequence). The CDR3 spans 11 residues. The CDR3 sequence is CSASLGNEQFF. Here the CDR3 DNA reads TGCAGTGCTTCTCTAGGAAATGAGCAGTTCTTC.

This clonotype showed up just a few times. This sequence joins TRBV19 and TRBJ1-5, with D possibly TRBD1 on 5 matching bases. Germline V gene data show CDR1 as LNHDA and CDR2 as SQIVND (reference sequence). This CDR3 spans 15 amino acids. The V end was cut by 4 bases, the J end by 7 bases, with 17 bases between. The CDR3 DNA is TGTGCCAGTAGTAGACCCGGGGCGCAAGGCCAGCCCCAGCATTTT. This sequence encodes CASSRPGAQGQPQHF.

This clonotype has a count of ten or more. This sequence joins TRBV6-2 or TRBV6-3 and TRBJ1-2; 7 nucleotides match TRBD1. With V trimmed by 2 bases and J by 5 bases, 8 bases remained unmatched. Germline V gene sequence: CDR1 MNHEY, CDR2 SVGEGT. The CDR3 loop spans 15 amino acids. CDR3 loop: CASSYQGGSAYGYTF. In DNA, the CDR3 is TGTGCCAGCAGTTACCAAGGGGGCTCCGCATATGGCTACACCTTC.

The table lists this clonotype with many counts. The V and J genes are TRBV10-3 and TRBJ2-7; 12 positions agree with TRBD1. CDR3 size: 16 residues. Germline lookup yields CDR1 ENHRY and CDR2 SYGVKD. J lost 2 bases, V lost 0 bases, and 2 bases had no gene match. The CDR3 nucleotides read TGTGCCATCAGTGAGTCGGGACAGGGGGCTGCCTACGAGCAGTACTTC. This sequence encodes CAISESGQGAAYEQYF.

The chain combines TRBV6-5 with TRBJ2-1, with no clear D. V lost 2 bases to trimming and J lost 2 bases, with 16 bases between them. Germline V CDR1 and CDR2: MNHEY, SVGAGI. CDR3 size: 17 residues. The CDR3 sequence is CASSYVRAQSAYNEQFF. The CDR3 DNA follows: TGTGCCAGCAGTTACGTCCGGGCTCAGAGTGCCTACAATGAGCAGTTCTTC.

This clonotype was detected many times. The chain combines TRBV12-3 or TRBV12-4 with TRBJ1-6; no clear D gene. CDR3 length: 14 residues. Trimming took off 2 bases at V and 11 bases at J, with 13 bases between the two ends. CDR3 sequence (DNA): TGTGCCAGCAGTTTATCCGGGCCGATAGCACCCCTCCACTTT. Its protein is CASSLSGPIAPLHF.

The chain joins TRBV2 to TRBJ2-1; D ambiguous. This CDR3 region has 10 residues. Germline CDR1 is SNHLY and CDR2 is FYNNEI. Trimming shortened V by 6 bases and J by 8 bases, and 5 bases separated the two germline ends. DNA for the CDR3: TGTGCCAGCAGCCTCTATGAGCAGTTCTTC. This codes for CASSLYEQFF. Combining the CDR3 with reference TRBV2 and TRBJ2-1 gives the whole variable domain EPEVTQTPSHQVTQMGQEVILRCVPISNHLYFYWYRQILGQKVEFLVSFYNNEISEKSEIFDDQFSVERPDGSNFTLKIRSTKLEDSAMYFCASSLYEQFFGPGTRLTVL.